The rows below give T cell receptor beta chains drawn from one sample of a study of T cells in Graves' hyperthyroidism and ophthalmopathy. TCRdb reprocessed the multiplex PCR reads with MiXCR, giving one entry per CDR3 protein. This sample has hundreds of thousands of distinct CDR3 sequences, with roughly 45% found just once. The source material was peripheral blood or thyroid tissue (not recorded which). The receptor source for this set is an adult man with Graves' disease, either hyperthyroidism or ophthalmopathy (not recorded which). CDR3s include the opening cysteine and the closing phenylalanine or tryptophan. Fields, in order: J gene, V gene, D gene, clone size, CDR3 protein, CDR3 DNA. D genes are given only for firm matches. Rows give clone size only sometimes, using once, few, many, or a class for an expanded clone.

j_call: TRBJ1-2
v_call: TRBV2
d_call: -
clone_size: many
cdr3_aa: CASSEAPAGTYGYTF
cdr3_nt: TGTGCCAGCAGTGAAGCGCCGGCAGGGACCTATGGCTACACCTTC

j_call: TRBJ1-6
v_call: TRBV10-3
d_call: TRBD1
clone_size: many
cdr3_aa: CAISDLWTGGRSPLHF
cdr3_nt: TGTGCCATCAGTGATCTATGGACAGGGGGACGATCACCCCTCCACTTT

j_call: TRBJ2-7
v_call: TRBV20-1
d_call: -
clone_size: -
cdr3_aa: CSARDWGSTYEQYF
cdr3_nt: TGCAGTGCTAGAGATTGGGGGTCCACCTACGAGCAGTACTTC

j_call: TRBJ1-6
v_call: TRBV2
d_call: -
clone_size: -
cdr3_aa: CASSDRGGVIDSPLHF
cdr3_nt: TGTGCCAGCAGTGATCGTGGGGGGGTTATAGATTCACCCCTCCACTTT

j_call: TRBJ1-5
v_call: TRBV27
d_call: -
clone_size: -
cdr3_aa: CASSLSGGPHQPQHF
cdr3_nt: TGTGCCAGCAGTTTATCAGGGGGTCCCCATCAGCCCCAGCATTTT

j_call: TRBJ2-7
v_call: TRBV29-1
d_call: -
clone_size: -
cdr3_aa: CSVGGRAPYEQYF
cdr3_nt: TGCAGCGTTGGGGGCAGGGCCCCCTACGAGCAGTACTTC

j_call: TRBJ1-2
v_call: TRBV7-9
d_call: TRBD1
clone_size: -
cdr3_aa: CASSPNFGTDLRDYTF
cdr3_nt: TGTGCCAGCTCACCAAACTTCGGGACAGACCTACGAGATTACACCTTC

j_call: TRBJ1-6
v_call: TRBV20-1
d_call: TRBD1
clone_size: -
cdr3_aa: CSARPGQGYNSPLHF
cdr3_nt: TGCAGTGCTAGGCCGGGACAGGGCTATAATTCACCCCTCCACTTT

j_call: TRBJ1-2
v_call: TRBV6-5
d_call: -
clone_size: few
cdr3_aa: CASSPYMRVNYGYTF
cdr3_nt: TGTGCCAGCAGTCCCTACATGAGGGTTAACTATGGCTACACCTTC

j_call: TRBJ2-2
v_call: TRBV10-2
d_call: TRBD2
clone_size: few
cdr3_aa: CASSETGRGGWNTGELFF
cdr3_nt: TGCGCCAGCAGTGAGACAGGGCGGGGGGGTTGGAACACCGGGGAGCTGTTTTTT

j_call: TRBJ1-1
v_call: TRBV5-1
d_call: -
clone_size: -
cdr3_aa: CASSLGKGWTEAFF
cdr3_nt: TGCGCCAGCAGCTTGGGCAAGGGGTGGACTGAAGCTTTCTTT

j_call: TRBJ2-6
v_call: TRBV7-9
d_call: TRBD1
clone_size: -
cdr3_aa: CASSSRQGAQGANVLTF
cdr3_nt: TGTGCCAGCAGCAGCCGACAGGGGGCGCAAGGGGCCAACGTCCTGACTTTC

j_call: TRBJ2-7
v_call: TRBV7-9
d_call: TRBD1
clone_size: many
cdr3_aa: CASRGTGYEQYF
cdr3_nt: TGTGCCAGCAGAGGGACAGGCTACGAGCAGTACTTC

j_call: TRBJ1-4
v_call: TRBV5-1
d_call: TRBD1
clone_size: once
cdr3_aa: CASSLVQGGANEKLFF
cdr3_nt: TGCGCCAGCAGCTTGGTTCAGGGGGGTGCCAATGAAAAACTGTTTTTT

j_call: TRBJ2-1
v_call: TRBV12-3/TRBV12-4
d_call: -
clone_size: -
cdr3_aa: CASRAATSSYNEQFF
cdr3_nt: TGTGCCAGCAGAGCTGCCACTAGCTCCTACAATGAGCAGTTCTTC

j_call: TRBJ2-6
v_call: TRBV25-1
d_call: -
clone_size: -
cdr3_aa: CASSKGLSSGANVLTF
cdr3_nt: TGTGCCAGCAGCAAGGGGTTGTCTTCTGGGGCCAACGTCCTGACTTTC

j_call: TRBJ1-1
v_call: TRBV2
d_call: TRBD1
clone_size: few
cdr3_aa: CASKRGRGTEAFF
cdr3_nt: TGTGCCAGTAAAAGGGGGCGAGGCACTGAAGCTTTCTTT

j_call: TRBJ1-6
v_call: TRBV10-1
d_call: -
clone_size: -
cdr3_aa: CASSEWNSPLHF
cdr3_nt: TGCGCCAGCAGTGAATGGAATTCACCCCTCCACTTT

j_call: TRBJ2-7
v_call: TRBV7-2
d_call: -
clone_size: few
cdr3_aa: CASSLVDGGIREQYF
cdr3_nt: TGTGCCAGCAGCTTGGTGGATGGAGGGATACGCGAGCAGTACTTC

j_call: TRBJ2-6
v_call: TRBV29-1
d_call: TRBD1
clone_size: many
cdr3_aa: CSVRDRGKAGANVLTF
cdr3_nt: TGCAGCGTTCGGGACAGGGGGAAAGCTGGGGCCAACGTCCTGACTTTC

j_call: TRBJ2-7
v_call: TRBV12-3/TRBV12-4
d_call: TRBD2
clone_size: -
cdr3_aa: CASSSTSGRAGEQYF
cdr3_nt: TGTGCCAGCAGCTCGACTAGCGGGAGGGCCGGCGAGCAGTACTTC

j_call: TRBJ1-2
v_call: TRBV10-3
d_call: TRBD1
clone_size: -
cdr3_aa: CAIRPGTGNGYTF
cdr3_nt: TGTGCCATCAGACCCGGGACAGGGAATGGCTACACCTTC

j_call: TRBJ1-6
v_call: TRBV19
d_call: TRBD1
clone_size: many
cdr3_aa: CASSRTGDGSPLHF
cdr3_nt: TGTGCCAGTAGTAGGACAGGGGATGGTTCACCCCTCCACTTT

j_call: TRBJ2-6
v_call: TRBV20-1
d_call: -
clone_size: -
cdr3_aa: CSAPDRYGHSGANVLTF
cdr3_nt: TGCAGTGCCCCAGACAGGTATGGGCACTCTGGGGCCAACGTCCTGACTTTC

j_call: TRBJ1-6
v_call: TRBV7-2
d_call: -
clone_size: many
cdr3_aa: CASSPRNSPLHF
cdr3_nt: TGTGCCAGCAGCCCCCGCAATTCACCCCTCCACTTT

j_call: TRBJ1-2
v_call: TRBV7-2
d_call: -
clone_size: -
cdr3_aa: CASSFNEYYGYTF
cdr3_nt: TGTGCCAGCAGCTTCAACGAGTACTATGGCTACACCTTC